One and the same sample provided the 20 T cell receptor beta chains below, sequenced in a study of OX40 agonist ivuxolimab in advanced cancers. Profiled with immunoSEQ multiplex PCR; TCRdb holds only in-frame clones, not every one. The top ten clones hold approximately 0.56% of a sample with about 79,000 clones, about 90% of them seen once. Source: CD4+ or CD8+ T cells sorted from blood, taken in a trial of the OX40 agonist ivuxolimab. These receptors were taken from an adult with an advanced solid tumor such as melanoma, head and neck, liver or kidney cancer.

The V and J genes are TRBV7-2 and TRBJ2-1; 8 bases align to TRBD2. The germline V gene encodes CDR1 SGHTA and CDR2 FQGNSA. The CDR3 consists of 16 residues. J was trimmed by 8 bases and V by 1 base; bases with no gene match: 10. CDR3 in DNA: TGTGCCAGCAGCTTAGGCGTAACGGCGGGAGGAGATGAGCAGTTCTTC. It encodes CASSLGVTAGGDEQFF.

The chain couples TRBV11-2 to TRBJ2-1, with TRBD2 identical over 10 bases. This CDR3 spans 16 amino acids. Germline values: CDR1 SGHAT, CDR2 FQNNGV. The J segment lost 8 bases and the V segment lost 1 base, leaving 8 bases of the junction unmatched. CDR3 amino acids: CASSLGAGGPQDEQFF. CDR3 bases: TGTGCCAGCAGCTTAGGAGCGGGAGGGCCCCAGGATGAGCAGTTCTTC.

This CDR3 is CSVSKERSEQYF. The DNA of the CDR3 is TGCAGCGTTAGTAAGGAGAGGTCGGAGCAGTACTTC. The rearrangement joins TRBV29-1 to TRBJ2-7; no firm D call. The germline CDR1 and CDR2 sequences are SQVTM and ANQGSEA. Trimming removed 5 bases from V and 7 bases from J, with 15 bases in between. The CDR3 sequence is 12 residues long.

This clone appeared a single time. The V call is TRBV28, the J call TRBJ1-6; TRBD1 aligns across 8 bases. V was clipped by 2 bases and J by 10 bases; unmatched bases: 4. The germline CDR1 and CDR2 sequences are MDHEN and SYDVKM. The length of the CDR3 is 14 residues. The CDR3 DNA follows: TGTGCCAGCAGTTTACCGACAGGGGTCTCACCCCTCCACTTT. It yields the protein CASSLPTGVSPLHF.

This clone has just a few counts. The J gene is TRBJ1-4, the V gene TRBV6-5; maybe TRBD1 (6 bases). Looked up from germline, CDR1 is MNHEY and CDR2 is SVGAGI. The CDR3 spans 13 residues. The ends were cut back, 7 bases at V and 7 bases at J, with 13 bases in the middle. CDR3 region: CASNRAGSEKLFF. The CDR3 DNA follows: TGTGCCAGCAACAGGGCCGGCAGTGAAAAACTGTTTTTT.

The genes are TRBV28 and TRBJ2-7; tentatively, D is TRBD1 or TRBD2 (5 bases each). Looked up from germline, CDR1 is MDHEN and CDR2 is SYDVKM. The CDR3 contains 13 residues. Deletions cut 6 bases from V and 3 bases from J, with 12 bases between. The CDR3: CASRVGPLYEQYF. The CDR3 DNA follows: TGTGCCAGCAGGGTGGGACCTCTCTACGAGCAGTACTTC.

This chain joins TRBV10-2 and TRBJ2-2; D uncertain. The CDR3 runs 15 residues. Germline values: CDR1 WSHSY, CDR2 SAAADI. V lost 5 bases to trimming and J lost 2 bases, with 12 bases between them. In nucleotides, the CDR3 is TGCGCCAGCAGTCTGGACGCCCCCAACACCGGGGAGCTGTTTTTT. The encoded protein is CASSLDAPNTGELFF.

The chain combines TRBV19 with TRBJ2-1; maybe TRBD2 (5 bases). The V gene lost 3 bases and the J gene lost 0 bases, with 21 bases spanning the gap. This CDR3 region has 19 residues. Germline V gene data show CDR1 as LNHDA and CDR2 as SQIVND (reference sequence). CDR3 DNA: TGTGCCAGTAGTATCGGGAATAAGGCTGCCCGAAGCTCCTACAATGAGCAGTTCTTC. Amino acid sequence: CASSIGNKAARSSYNEQFF.

V usage is TRBV28 and J usage is TRBJ2-5, with 7 bases lining up with TRBD1. The V segment lost 7 bases and the J segment 2 bases; nucleotides outside the gene matches: 4. The V gene's germline CDR1 is MDHEN and CDR2 SYDVKM. The CDR3 has 13 residues. CDR3 sequence: CASIPGQQETQYF. CDR3 coding DNA: TGTGCCAGCATCCCGGGACAGCAAGAGACCCAGTACTTC.

The chain joins TRBV5-1 to TRBJ2-5; the match to TRBD2 covers 12 bases. Trimming cost V 0 bases and J 5 bases; bases outside gene matches: 8. The CDR3 extends over 17 amino acids. Per germline, CDR1 SGHRS and CDR2 YFSETQ. The CDR3 protein is CASSLASGRAVGETQYF. The CDR3, as DNA: TGCGCCAGCAGCTTGGCTAGCGGGAGGGCCGTAGGGGAGACCCAGTACTTC. The full variable domain, completed using reference TRBV5-1 and TRBJ2-5, is KAGVTQTPRYLIKTRGQQVTLSCSPISGHRSVSWYQQTPGQGLQFLFEYFSETQRNKGNFPGRFSGRQFSNSRSEMNVSTLELGDSALYLCASSLASGRAVGETQYFGPGTRLLVL.

The gene calls are TRBV11-3 and TRBJ1-4, with 7 bases aligning to TRBD1. Germline V gene sequence: CDR1 SGHNT, CDR2 YENEEA. This CDR3 contains 13 residues. The ends lost 5 bases at V and 7 bases at J; junction bases unmatched: 4. DNA for the CDR3: TGTGCCAGCAGCAAGGGGGCCGCTGAAAAACTGTTTTTT. Its translation: CASSKGAAEKLFF.

The chain is built from TRBV27 and TRBJ1-5; D gene uncertain. The CDR3 has 14 residues. Germline V gene data show CDR1 as MNHEY and CDR2 as SMNVEV (reference sequence). Trimming took 6 bases from V and 4 from J, leaving 13 bases between them. This CDR3 is CASSHKRTNQPQHF. The CDR3 region has the DNA TGTGCCAGCAGCCACAAACGGACTAATCAGCCCCAGCATTTT.

The chain couples TRBV27 to TRBJ2-2; D is perhaps TRBD1 or TRBD2 (6 bases each). The CDR3 has 15 amino acids. Trimming cost V 2 bases and J 6 bases, with 13 bases left between them. CDR1 and CDR2 (germline): MNHEY, SMNVEV (reference sequence). CDR3 sequence: CASSLKGGGAGELFF. DNA of the CDR3: TGTGCCAGCAGTTTAAAGGGGGGAGGTGCCGGGGAGCTGTTTTTT.

The chain uses TRBV5-1 and TRBJ1-2; tentatively, D is TRBD1 (6 bases). Trimming cost V 0 bases and J 6 bases, with 15 bases left between them. The CDR3 sequence is 15 residues long. Germline V gene data show CDR1 as SGHRS and CDR2 as YFSETQ. CDR3 region: CASSLGLTGSHGYTF. In DNA, the CDR3 is TGCGCCAGCAGCTTGGGCCTTACAGGGTCGCATGGCTACACCTTC.

This clone has just a few counts. The chain links TRBV4-3 to TRBJ2-2, with 14 bases fitting TRBD2. CDR1 is LGHNA and CDR2 is YSLEER in the germline V gene. The CDR3 has 18 residues. Trimming removed 4 bases from V and 0 bases from J; junction bases left unmatched: 4. In DNA form, the CDR3 reads TGCGCCAGCAGCCGTTGGGGACTAGCGGGGGCGAACACCGGGGAGCTGTTTTTT. This codes for CASSRWGLAGANTGELFF.

The V and J genes are TRBV6-5 and TRBJ1-1; TRBD1 might be the D (6 bases). Germline V gene data show CDR1 as MNHEY and CDR2 as SVGAGI. This CDR3 is 15 amino acids long. The V gene lost 5 bases and the J gene lost 4 bases, with 17 bases spanning the gap. CDR3 nucleotides: TGTGCCAGCAGTAAGGGGACTACAGGGTCCACTGAAGCTTTCTTT. Translated: CASSKGTTGSTEAFF.

This clone was detected a few times. The chain uses TRBV7-9 and TRBJ1-1; weak D call: TRBD1 (6 bases). V was trimmed by 5 bases and J by 2 bases, leaving 18 bases between them. Germline lookup yields CDR1 SEHNR and CDR2 FQNEAQ (reference sequence). The CDR3 extends over 16 amino acids. In DNA form, the CDR3 reads TGTGCCAGCAGCCCCAGGGGCGACCGTTCTAACACTGAAGCTTTCTTT. Residues: CASSPRGDRSNTEAFF.

In the case of this clone: At one of its ends the junction is not consistent with the germline gene, which may arise from a read error. The V and J genes are TRBV7-7 and TRBJ2-1, with TRBD2 matching 10 bases. This CDR3 comprises 16 residues. Germline values: CDR1 SSHAT, CDR2 FNYEAQ (reference sequence). The CDR3 DNA is TGTGCTAGCAGCTTAACCGGGACTAGCGCCTACAATGAGCAGTTCTTC. The encoded protein is CASSLTGTSAYNEQFF.

This rearrangement joins TRBV9 to TRBJ2-2, with D possibly TRBD1 on 6 matching bases. CDR1 SGDLS and CDR2 YYNGEE come from the germline V gene. Trimming cost V 0 bases and J 1 base, with 13 bases left between them. This CDR3 comprises 17 residues. In nucleotides, the CDR3 is TGTGCCAGCAGCGTAGTAGGGACATCTTTGAACACCGGGGAGCTGTTTTTT. Its protein is CASSVVGTSLNTGELFF.

This clone was seen a few times. V usage is TRBV27 and J usage is TRBJ2-5; D gene unclear. Trimming took 6 bases from V and 5 from J, leaving 10 bases between them. The CDR3 totals 12 residues. CDR1 is MNHEY, CDR2 SMNVEV, per germline (reference sequence). The CDR3 loop is CASSPVRETQYF. CDR3 in DNA: TGTGCCAGCAGCCCCGTCCGGGAGACCCAGTACTTC.